This T cell receptor beta chain was obtained from a study of cytomegalovirus exposure and HLA in healthy donors. Both 60 Vbeta primers and 13 Jbeta primers went into the PCR. Repertoires were generated with immunoSEQ multiplex PCR, while TCRdb's copy carries only in-frame clones and drops some. The sample holds around 82,000 clones, about 78% seen once. From germline, CDR1 is SEHNR and CDR2 FQNEAQ (reference sequence). V was pared by 5 bases and J by 0 bases, with 13 bases between. This CDR3 is 16 amino acids long. Sequencing was carried out using PBMCs. The TCR sequence derives from a male donor in good health and CMV-seropositive. J is TRBJ1-4 and V is TRBV7-9; no definite D call. The chain's CDR3 is CASSRSTGATNEKLFF. The CDR3 nucleotides are TGTGCCAGCAGCCGTTCGACGGGAGCAACTAATGAAAAACTGTTTTTT.